Listed below are T cell receptor beta chains from one sample, sequenced in a study of tumor and adjacent non-tumor tissue in lung cancer. Via MiXCR, TCRdb re-called the multiplex PCR reads, giving one row per CDR3 protein. The table includes under 100,000 distinct CDR3 sequences, about 66% detected once. Sequenced: lung tumor tissue. All receptors derive from a man in his 70s with non-small cell lung cancer. Both conserved end residues are part of each CDR3. Fields, in order: V gene, clone size, J gene, D gene, CDR3 DNA, CDR3 protein. The D gene is left open where the match is weak. Size values are once, few and many counts, or a class for expanded clones, and some rows have none.

>TRBV12-3/TRBV12-4|NA|TRBJ2-7|NA
TGCGCCAGCAGAACCTCATTTACAGGGACTATGGACGAGCAGTACTTC
CASRTSFTGTMDEQYF
>TRBV10-3|NA|TRBJ1-1|TRBD1
TGCGCCATCAGGAAGGACAGGGGGTATACTGATGCTTACTTT
CAIRKDRGYTDAYF
>TRBV6-1|many|TRBJ1-1|NA
TGTGCCAGCAGTGAGGATGGAGACAGAGGCACTGAAGCTTTCTTT
CASSEDGDRGTEAFF
>TRBV6-1|NA|TRBJ2-7|NA
TGTGGTAGCAGGGGGACGCTAGTGGGGGGCTACGAGCAGTACTTC
CGSRGTLVGGYEQYF
>TRBV20-1|once|TRBJ2-7|NA
TGCAGCGCTAGGGGAATAGGGGACGAGCAGTACTTC
CSARGIGDEQYF
>TRBV11-2|medium-sized|TRBJ2-7|TRBD1
TGTGCCAGCAGCTCGGACAGGGGCGAGCAGTACTTC
CASSSDRGEQYF
>TRBV5-1|few|TRBJ2-3|TRBD2
TGCGCCAGCAGGTTAGCGGGCCCCGGGAGGACCATCACAGATACGCAGTATTTT
CASRLAGPGRTITDTQYF
>TRBV7-9|NA|TRBJ1-1|NA
TGTGCCAGCAGCTTAGGGGGAGCCACTGAAGCTTTCTTT
CASSLGGATEAFF
>TRBV11-2|NA|TRBJ2-7|NA
TGTGCCAGCAGGTCAAGTGGGCTTTCCTACGAGCAGTACTTC
CASRSSGLSYEQYF
>TRBV6-5|NA|TRBJ2-6|TRBD1
TGTGCCAGCAGCACTGACAGGGGGCTCTCCGGGGTCAACGTCCTGACTTTC
CASSTDRGLSGVNVLTF
>TRBV13|NA|TRBJ2-1|NA
TGTACCAGTAGCCGAACTGGGGATTTCGATGAGCAGTTCTTC
CTSSRTGDFDEQFF
>TRBV2|NA|TRBJ2-7|NA
TGTGCCAGCAGTGCGGGCGGGGTCTACGAGCGGTACTTC
CASSAGGVYERYF
>TRBV24-1|NA|TRBJ2-1|NA
TGTGCCACCAGTGCCCCGATAGGGAGCTCCTACAATGAGCAGTTCTTC
CATSAPIGSSYNEQFF
>TRBV28|many|TRBJ1-2|NA
TGTGCCAGCAGTTTAATCCAGGACTATGGCTACACCTTC
CASSLIQDYGYTF
>TRBV11-2|NA|TRBJ1-4|NA
TGTGCCAGCAGCTTGGGGAGCGATAATGAAAAACTGTTTTTT
CASSLGSDNEKLFF
>TRBV2|NA|TRBJ1-5|NA
TGTGCCAGCAGTCTCCAGGGGACACATAATCAGCCCCAGCATTTT
CASSLQGTHNQPQHF
>TRBV6-6|many|TRBJ1-1|NA
TGTGCCAGCACTATACAAGAGTATACAATCGCTTTCTTT
CASTIQEYTIAFF
>TRBV11-2|NA|TRBJ2-7|NA
TGTGGCCGCAGCTTAGATCAAGTTTACGAGCAGTACTTC
CGRSLDQVYEQYF
>TRBV28|NA|TRBJ2-1|NA
TGTGCCAGCAGCCTACTCAGGAATGAGCAGTTATTC
CASSLLRNEQLF
>TRBV5-4|NA|TRBJ2-7|NA
TGTGCCATCAGCCCCGAGACATCCTACGAGCAGTACTTC
CAISPETSYEQYF
>TRBV29-1|many|TRBJ2-2|TRBD1
TGCAGCGTTGAGTACAGGGGCACCGGGGAGCTGTTTTTT
CSVEYRGTGELFF
>TRBV7-3|NA|TRBJ2-1|NA
TGTGCCAGCAGCTTAGAGAATGAGCAGTTCTTC
CASSLENEQFF
>TRBV12-3/TRBV12-4|NA|TRBJ1-5|NA
TGCGCCAGCAACACCGCCACAGGGACGTCGGGCAATCAGCCCCAGCATTTT
CASNTATGTSGNQPQHF
>TRBV5-5|NA|TRBJ1-1|NA
TGTGCCAGCAGCTTAGGAACAGGCTTCATGATCACTGAAGCTTTCTTT
CASSLGTGFMITEAFF
>TRBV20-1|few|TRBJ2-4|TRBD1
TGCAGTGCTCAGACAGGGGTGCTCGGTGACATTCAGTACTTC
CSAQTGVLGDIQYF
>TRBV6-6|NA|TRBJ1-4|NA
TGTGTCAGCAGTTACTCGAGGACCCGGGGTAATGAAAAACTGTTTTTT
CVSSYSRTRGNEKLFF
>TRBV12-3/TRBV12-4|many|TRBJ2-4|NA
TGTGCCAGCAGTTTATCCAGCGACATTCAGTACTTC
CASSLSSDIQYF
>TRBV29-1|NA|TRBJ2-1|TRBD1
TGTAGCGTTATTGGACAGGGAGTGACGAATGAGCAGTTCTTC
CSVIGQGVTNEQFF
>TRBV6-6|NA|TRBJ1-2|NA
TGTGCCAGCAGTTACTCCGCGGAGCCGATACATAACTATGGCTACACCTTC
CASSYSAEPIHNYGYTF
>TRBV5-6|many|TRBJ2-2|TRBD2
TGTGCCAGCAGCTTCATCCGAGCGGGGGCGAACACCGGGGAGCTGTTTTTT
CASSFIRAGANTGELFF
>TRBV11-2|NA|TRBJ1-4|NA
TGCGCCAGCAGCCCGGGATCGGGAGTTGAGGAAAAACTGTTTTTT
CASSPGSGVEEKLFF
>TRBV7-8|many|TRBJ1-5|NA
TGTGCCAGCAGCTCGGGTCGGACTGAGTCACGCAATCAGCCCCAGCATTTT
CASSSGRTESRNQPQHF
>TRBV6-2/TRBV6-3|many|TRBJ2-1|NA
TGTGCCAGCAGCAACTTCGGACAGAACCACAATGAGCAGTTCTTC
CASSNFGQNHNEQFF
>TRBV11-2|once|TRBJ2-7|TRBD2
TGTGCCAGCGACAGAGCGGGAGGCGTGTACGAGCAGTACTTC
CASDRAGGVYEQYF
>TRBV29-1|NA|TRBJ2-1|NA
TGTAGCGTTCATACCGATAGCTCCTACAATGAGCAGTTCTTC
CSVHTDSSYNEQFF
>TRBV11-2|once|TRBJ2-7|NA
TGTACCAGCAGCTTAGACCCAGGGTACGAGCACTACTTC
CTSSLDPGYEHYF
>TRBV7-3|NA|TRBJ1-2|TRBD1
TGTGCCAGCAGCATGAGCCCCGGACAGGTGGGAGGCTACACCTTC
CASSMSPGQVGGYTF
>TRBV5-1|NA|TRBJ2-1|TRBD1
TGCGCCAGTAGCCACGGACAGGGAAGGAATTCCTACAATGAGCAGTTCTTC
CASSHGQGRNSYNEQFF
>TRBV28|few|TRBJ1-6|NA
TGTGCCAGCACCGGCTATTCAAGCCGGCCCCTCCACTTT
CASTGYSSRPLHF
>TRBV11-3|NA|TRBJ1-2|NA
TGTGCCAGCAGCTTTAGTGGGGGTGCTAGCTGCACCTTC
CASSFSGGASCTF
>TRBV11-1|NA|TRBJ2-5|NA
TGTGCCAGCAATCGGGCGGACCGAGAGACCCAGTACTTC
CASNRADRETQYF
>TRBV6-1|NA|TRBJ2-6|NA
TGTGCCAGTAGTGCCGAGGACAGCTCTGGGGCCAACACCCTGACTTTC
CASSAEDSSGANTLTF
>TRBV7-9|NA|TRBJ1-5|NA
TGTGCCAGCAGCTTCGGGGCAGGGAGGGTAAGTAATCAGCCCCAGCATTTT
CASSFGAGRVSNQPQHF
>TRBV6-5|NA|TRBJ2-3|NA
TGTGCCAGCAGTTGGACACGGAACTTGGCAGATACGCACTATTTT
CASSWTRNLADTHYF
>TRBV10-3|many|TRBJ2-5|TRBD2
TGTGCCATCAGTGAAGGAAGCGGGGGGGCCTGGGAGACCCAGTACTTC
CAISEGSGGAWETQYF
>TRBV28|NA|TRBJ1-2|NA
TGTGCCAGCAGTTCCTCCCAGGGGCCCTATGGCTACACCTTC
CASSSSQGPYGYTF
>TRBV11-3|NA|TRBJ2-7|NA
TGTGCCAGCAGCGCCGGGAGCAACCACGAGCAGTACTTC
CASSAGSNHEQYF
>TRBV4-1|NA|TRBJ1-5|NA
TGCGCCAACAGTCCCCGAGAAAGAGGCAATCAGCCCCGGTATTTT
CANSPRERGNQPRYF
>TRBV30|NA|TRBJ2-3|TRBD2
TGTGCCTTGGCGGGAGGCGGGGCCCTGTCCGCAGATACGCAGTATTTT
CALAGGGALSADTQYF
>TRBV30|few|TRBJ1-5|NA
TGTGTCTGGAGTGTGGGGGGTTCGAAGCCCCAGCATTTT
CVWSVGGSKPQHF
>TRBV5-4|NA|TRBJ2-6|TRBD2
TGTGACAGCAGCTTGGGAGGGGTTGGGGCCAACGTCCTGACTTTC
CDSSLGGVGANVLTF
>TRBV7-9|few|TRBJ1-2|NA
TGTGCCAGCAGCCCCACAGGACTAACCGGCTACACCTTC
CASSPTGLTGYTF